This TCR beta chain was identified during a study of cytomegalovirus exposure and HLA in healthy donors. Study overall: Inside one of the first data releases sat around 85 million unique TCRs taken from HLA-typed donors.

In germline, CDR1 is SGHDT, CDR2 YYEEEE. This CDR3 is built from 15 residues. J was trimmed by 8 bases and V by 4 bases; bases with no gene match: 14. A word on this clone: Its target is not known.

PCR primers comprised 60 Vbeta and 13 Jbeta primers. The protocol was immunoSEQ multiplex PCR, while the TCRdb copy is restricted to in-frame clones and leaves out a portion. The table lists 120,000 to 150,000 clones, 75% to 80% of them singletons. General study points: Sequence variants that were highly shared formed a cluster that was likely a sequencing artifact. A later analysis linked some 17,000 TCR beta sequences to HLA alleles at 0.05 false discovery rate.

Sequenced: PBMCs. The receptor was derived from a male donor in good health and CMV-seronegative. The chain is built from TRBV5-6 and TRBJ1-2; 7 positions match TRBD1. As DNA, the CDR3 is TGTGCCAGCAGCCCTTACAGGGGAGGCCTAGGAGGCTACACCTTC. Translating gives CASSPYRGGLGGYTF.